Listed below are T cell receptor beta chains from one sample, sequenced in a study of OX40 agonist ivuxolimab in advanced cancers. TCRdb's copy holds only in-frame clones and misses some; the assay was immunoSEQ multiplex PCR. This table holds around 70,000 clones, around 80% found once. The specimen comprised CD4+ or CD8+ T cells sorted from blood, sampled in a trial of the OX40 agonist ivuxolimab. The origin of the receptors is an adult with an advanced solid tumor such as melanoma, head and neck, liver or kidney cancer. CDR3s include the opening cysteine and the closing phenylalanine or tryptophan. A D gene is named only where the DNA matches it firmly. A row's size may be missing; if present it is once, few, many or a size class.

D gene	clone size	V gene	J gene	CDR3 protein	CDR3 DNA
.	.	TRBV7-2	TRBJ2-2	CASSFGSNTGELFF	TGTGCCAGCAGCTTCGGCAGTAACACCGGGGAGCTGTTTTTT
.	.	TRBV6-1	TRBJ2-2	CASSEYAGELFF	TGTGCCAGCAGTGAATATGCCGGGGAGCTGTTTTTT
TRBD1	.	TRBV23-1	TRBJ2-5	CASSPLAGQGAHGETQYF	TGCGCCAGCAGTCCCCTTGCGGGACAGGGGGCGCATGGAGAGACCCAGTACTTC
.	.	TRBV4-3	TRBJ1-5	CASSQDEGQPQHF	TGCGCCAGCAGCCAAGATGAGGGTCAGCCCCAGCATTTT
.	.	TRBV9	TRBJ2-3	CASSVHTSTDTQYF	TGTGCCAGCAGCGTACACACTAGCACAGATACGCAGTATTTT
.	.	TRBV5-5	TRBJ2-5	CASSRLMSMETQYF	TGTGCCAGCAGCCGTTTGATGAGCATGGAGACCCAGTACTTC
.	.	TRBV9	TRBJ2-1	CASSVDLGLVFNEQFF	TGTGCCAGCAGCGTAGACTTGGGCTTAGTGTTTAATGAGCAGTTCTTC
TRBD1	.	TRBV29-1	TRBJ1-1	CSVSGTGSTEAFF	TGCAGCGTCTCAGGGACAGGTAGCACTGAAGCTTTCTTT
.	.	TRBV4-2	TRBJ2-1	CASSQGGRRAFNEQFF	TGTGCCAGCAGCCAAGGGGGGCGGCGGGCCTTTAATGAGCAGTTCTTC
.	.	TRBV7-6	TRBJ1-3	CASSFSQGSGNTIYF	TGTGCCAGCAGCTTCTCCCAGGGCTCTGGAAACACCATATATTTT
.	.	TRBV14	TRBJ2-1	CASSPYPPEQFF	TGTGCCAGCAGCCCCTACCCCCCTGAGCAGTTCTTC
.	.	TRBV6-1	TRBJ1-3	CASKIDLNSGNTIYF	TGTGCCAGCAAAATCGACCTTAACTCTGGAAACACCATATATTTT
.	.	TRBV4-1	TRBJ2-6	CASSQGLQVFSGANVLTF	TGCGCCAGCAGCCAAGGCCTACAGGTATTCTCTGGGGCCAACGTCCTGACTTTC
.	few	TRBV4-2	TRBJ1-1	CASSQAEGDTEAFF	TGTGCCAGCAGCCAAGCCGAGGGGGACACTGAAGCTTTCTTT
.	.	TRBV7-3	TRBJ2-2	CASSPTNTGELFF	TGTGCCAGCAGTCCTACTAACACCGGGGAGCTGTTTTTT
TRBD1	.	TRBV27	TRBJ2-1	CASRGDRAEQFF	TGTGCCAGCAGGGGGGACAGAGCGGAGCAGTTCTTC
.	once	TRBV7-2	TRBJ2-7	CASSVGSGTDAYEQYF	TGTGCCAGCAGCGTTGGGTCCGGGACGGACGCCTACGAGCAGTACTTC
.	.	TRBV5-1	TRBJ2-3	CASSFRPGTGDTDTQYF	TGCGCCAGCAGCTTCCGACCCGGGACTGGGGACACAGATACGCAGTATTTT
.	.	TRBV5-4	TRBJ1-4	CASSSRQGATNEKLFF	TGTGCCAGCAGCTCCCGCCAGGGTGCAACTAATGAAAAACTGTTTTTT
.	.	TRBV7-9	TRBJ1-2	CASSFGQGNGYTF	TGTGCCAGCAGCTTCGGGCAGGGGAATGGCTACACCTTC
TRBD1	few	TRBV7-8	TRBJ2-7	CASSLTRQGSEQYF	TGTGCCAGCAGCTTAACACGACAGGGTTCCGAGCAGTACTTC
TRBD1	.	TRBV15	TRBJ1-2	CATSRERTGSGGYTF	TGTGCCACCAGCAGGGAGCGGACAGGATCAGGAGGCTACACCTTC
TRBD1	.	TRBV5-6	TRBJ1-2	CASSQGAYGYTF	TGTGCCAGCAGCCAGGGGGCCTATGGCTACACCTTC
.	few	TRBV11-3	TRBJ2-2	CASSGPAGGRTNTGELFF	TGTGCCAGCAGCGGGCCGGCTGGAGGGCGAACGAACACCGGGGAGCTGTTTTTT
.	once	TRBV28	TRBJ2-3	CATGGASTDTQYF	TGTGCCACCGGCGGAGCTAGCACAGATACGCAGTATTTT
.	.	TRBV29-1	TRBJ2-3	CSDRGVGTDTQYF	TGCAGCGATCGAGGGGTGGGCACAGATACGCAGTATTTT
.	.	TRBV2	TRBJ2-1	CASSHREAPGYNEQFF	TGTGCCAGCAGTCACAGGGAGGCCCCTGGGTACAATGAGCAGTTCTTC
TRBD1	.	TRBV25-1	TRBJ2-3	CASSRTGLTDTQYF	TGTGCCAGCAGTAGGACAGGGCTCACAGATACGCAGTATTTT
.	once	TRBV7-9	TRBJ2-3	CASSLVGADTQYF	TGTGCCAGCAGCTTAGTAGGGGCGGATACGCAGTATTTT
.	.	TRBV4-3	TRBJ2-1	CASSQDPPGSSYNEQFF	TGCGCCAGCAGCCAAGATCCCCCGGGGAGCTCCTACAATGAGCAGTTCTTC
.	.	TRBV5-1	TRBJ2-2	CASSLVGGLTGELFF	TGCGCCAGCAGCTTAGTTGGAGGTCTTACCGGGGAGCTGTTTTTT
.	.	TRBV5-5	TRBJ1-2	CASSLDAQGGSYTF	TGTGCCAGCAGCTTGGATGCCCAAGGGGGAAGCTACACCTTC
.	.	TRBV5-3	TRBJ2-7	CARSSAFYEQYF	TGTGCCAGAAGCTCGGCCTTTTACGAGCAGTACTTC
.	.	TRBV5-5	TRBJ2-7	CASSLSQDYEQYF	TGTGCCAGCAGCTTGTCACAGGACTACGAGCAGTACTTC
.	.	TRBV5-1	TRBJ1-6	CASSFESSGSPLHF	TGCGCCAGCAGCTTCGAGTCTTCAGGCTCACCCCTCCACTTT
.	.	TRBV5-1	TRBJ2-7	CASSLNNYEQYF	TGCGCCAGCAGCTTGAACAACTACGAGCAGTACTTC
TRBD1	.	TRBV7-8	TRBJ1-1	CASSINQGDTEAFF	TGTGCCAGCAGCATAAATCAGGGGGACACTGAAGCTTTCTTT
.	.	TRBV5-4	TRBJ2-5	CASSLEETQYF	TGTGCCAGCAGCTTGGAAGAGACCCAGTACTTC
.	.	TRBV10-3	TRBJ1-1	CAISDHRDHREAFF	TGTGCCATCAGTGACCACAGGGACCATCGTGAAGCTTTCTTT